This T cell receptor beta chain was sequenced for a study of blood T cell repertoires in COVID-19 (dated by TCRdb to 2018 to 2021). In the study overall: Samples from collaborators originated in the United States, Italy and Spain and spanned both the acute and convalescent phases of COVID-19. The prospective study material was composed of cDNA or gDNA derived from T cells, B-cell-depleted T cells, or PBMCs. The dataset comprised deeply sampled blood TCRbeta repertoires from subjects exposed to, actively infected with, or recovered from COVID-19. The repertoires were released in a freely available public database intended as a resource for research on the immune response to SARS-CoV-2. Samples came from the ongoing ImmuneRACE study (first 160 participants) plus 1,254 subjects from 6 global collaborators. Nearly every sample came with metadata listing a de-identified subject ID, COVID-19 status, age in years and sex. Where available, HLA class I and class II types were taken from metadata supplied by the sample provider and were not determined by assay-based typing. The full study reports these points: The amount of clinical and demographic metadata varied by source and participant and was provided uncurated.

Ends trimmed: V by 5 bases, J by 5 bases; bases unmatched to a gene: 12. Spanning cysteine to phenylalanine, the CDR3 consists of 17 amino acids. Only the CDR3 DNA is retained, 51 bases long and in frame from the first base. The germline V gene supplies CDR1 SGHVS and CDR2 FQNEAQ. Worth noting for this clone: Its cognate antigen has yet to be identified. No base quality information exists; no much larger clone differs at one position.

TCRbeta CDR3 regions were amplified from genomic DNA using the immunoSEQ Assay, a bias-controlled multiplex PCR. Per the authors' processing: The number of nucleated cells in each sample was estimated by amplification of reference gene primers within the assay. To quantify the absolute abundance of each unique TCRbeta CDR3 rearrangement, sequence reads were collapsed and filtered. For each sample, productive Simpson clonality was calculated as the square root of Simpson's diversity index across productive rearrangements. TCRdb mirrors the immuneACCESS table, restricted to in-frame sequences. Some clones are absent from its copies; in checked studies, under half trace to an unresolved V gene, and the reason for the others is unknown. V and J calls and clone size are those listed in that table; D and trimming were worked out from the DNA. For this sample there are approximately 210,000 clones; around 82% appear just once. The ten largest account for over 9.5% of the sample.

Participants in the prospective study were aged about 18 to 89 years, lived in 20 to 25 United States geographic areas, and enrolled through a virtual design. In the prospective study, cohorts were assigned on the basis of participant-reported clinical history obtained from a screening survey and a study questionnaire. ImmuneRACE Cohort 3 recovered participants were defined by two consecutive negative NP/OP PCR tests, healthcare professional clearance, or symptom resolution. In the prospective study, whole blood, serum and a nasopharyngeal or oropharyngeal swab were collected from each participant by mobile phlebotomists. Participants in the prospective study had the option to provide additional blood draws and questionnaires over a roughly 2-month period. Before DNA extraction, prospective study blood samples were shipped either frozen or at room temperature.

This TCR was sampled from a man aged 40-50 years who had recovered from COVID-19. The chain uses TRBV7-8 and TRBJ2-7; TRBD2 matches 13 bases in the middle. Sequencing was carried out using PBMCs or T cells enriched from blood (not recorded which). The bases read TGTGCCAGCAGCGCACGACTAGCGGGAGGCCTTCGACACGAGCAGTACTTC. Translated, this gives CASSARLAGGLRHEQYF.